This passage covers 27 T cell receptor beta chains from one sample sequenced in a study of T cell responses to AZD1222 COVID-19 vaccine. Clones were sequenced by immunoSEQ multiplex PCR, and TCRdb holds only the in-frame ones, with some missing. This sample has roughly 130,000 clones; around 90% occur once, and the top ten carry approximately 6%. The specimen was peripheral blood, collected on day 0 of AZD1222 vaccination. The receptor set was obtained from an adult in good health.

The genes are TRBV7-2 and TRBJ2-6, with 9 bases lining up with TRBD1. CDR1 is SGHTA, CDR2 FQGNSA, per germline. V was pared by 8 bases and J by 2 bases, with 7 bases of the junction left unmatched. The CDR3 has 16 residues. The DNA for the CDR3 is TGTGCCAGCGGTGGGTGGACAGGGGCTGGGGCCAACGTCCTGACTTTC. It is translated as CASGGWTGAGANVLTF.

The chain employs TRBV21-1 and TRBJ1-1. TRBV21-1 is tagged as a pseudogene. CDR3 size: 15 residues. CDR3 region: CASSIGAPINTEAFF. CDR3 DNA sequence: TGTGCCAGCAGCATCGGGGCTCCTATCAACACTGAAGCTTTCTTT.

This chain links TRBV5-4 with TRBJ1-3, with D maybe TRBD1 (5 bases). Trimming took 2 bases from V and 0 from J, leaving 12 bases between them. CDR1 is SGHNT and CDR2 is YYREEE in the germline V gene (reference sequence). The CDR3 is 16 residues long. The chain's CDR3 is CASSFEGLNSGNTIYF. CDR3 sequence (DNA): TGTGCCAGCAGCTTTGAGGGGTTGAACTCTGGAAACACCATATATTTT.

Here the CDR3 DNA reads TGTGCCAGCAGTGAAGCTTGGGATCAGCCCCAGCATTTT. It yields the protein CASSEAWDQPQHF. V is TRBV6-1 and J is TRBJ1-5; D gene ambiguous. The germline V and J ends were trimmed by 0 bases and 5 bases, with 5 bases remaining between them. The CDR3 covers 13 residues. Germline values: CDR1 MNHNS, CDR2 SASEGT.

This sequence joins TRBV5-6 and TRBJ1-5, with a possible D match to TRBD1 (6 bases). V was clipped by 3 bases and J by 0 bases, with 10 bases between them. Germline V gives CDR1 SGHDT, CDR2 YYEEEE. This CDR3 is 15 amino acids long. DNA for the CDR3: TGTGCCAGCAGCTACGGACAGTATAGCAATCAGCCCCAGCATTTT. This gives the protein CASSYGQYSNQPQHF.

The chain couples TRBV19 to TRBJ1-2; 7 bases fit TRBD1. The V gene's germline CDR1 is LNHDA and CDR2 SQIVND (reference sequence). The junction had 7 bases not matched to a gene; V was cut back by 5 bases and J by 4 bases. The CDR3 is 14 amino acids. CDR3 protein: CASSPSGDSYGYTF. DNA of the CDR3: TGTGCCAGTAGTCCCTCGGGGGACAGCTATGGCTACACCTTC. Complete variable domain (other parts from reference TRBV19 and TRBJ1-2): DGGITQSPKYLFRKEGQNVTLSCEQNLNHDAMYWYRQDPGQGLRLIYYSQIVNDFQKGDIAEGYSVSREKKESFPLTVTSAQKNPTAFYLCASSPSGDSYGYTFGSGTRLTVV.

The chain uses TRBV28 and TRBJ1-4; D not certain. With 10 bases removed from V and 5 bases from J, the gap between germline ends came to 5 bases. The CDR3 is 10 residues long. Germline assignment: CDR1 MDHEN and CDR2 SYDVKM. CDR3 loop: CATRNEKLFF. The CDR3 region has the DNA TGTGCCACCCGAAATGAAAAACTGTTTTTT.

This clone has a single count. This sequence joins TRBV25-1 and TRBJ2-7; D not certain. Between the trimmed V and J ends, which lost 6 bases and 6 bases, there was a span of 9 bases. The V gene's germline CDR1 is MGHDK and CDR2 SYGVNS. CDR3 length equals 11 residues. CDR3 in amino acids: CASREQTEQYF. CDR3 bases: TGTGCCAGCAGAGAGCAAACCGAGCAGTACTTC.

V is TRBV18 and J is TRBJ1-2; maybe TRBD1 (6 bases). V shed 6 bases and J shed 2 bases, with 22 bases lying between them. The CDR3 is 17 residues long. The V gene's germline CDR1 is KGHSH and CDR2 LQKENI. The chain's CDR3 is CASSQEGGPLRNYGYTF. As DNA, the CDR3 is TGTGCCAGCTCCCAAGAAGGGGGACCGCTCCGAAACTATGGCTACACCTTC.

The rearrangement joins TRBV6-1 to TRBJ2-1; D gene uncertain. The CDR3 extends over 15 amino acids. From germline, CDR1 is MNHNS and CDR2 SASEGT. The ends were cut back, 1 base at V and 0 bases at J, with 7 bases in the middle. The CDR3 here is CASSEEDPSYNEQFF. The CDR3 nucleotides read TGTGCCAGCAGTGAAGAAGATCCCTCCTACAATGAGCAGTTCTTC.

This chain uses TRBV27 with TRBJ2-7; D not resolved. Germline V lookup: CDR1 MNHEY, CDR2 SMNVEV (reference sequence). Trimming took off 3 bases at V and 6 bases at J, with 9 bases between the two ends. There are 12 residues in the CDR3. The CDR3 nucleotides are TGTGCCAGCAGTTTGGGTGGGTTCGAGCAGTACTTC. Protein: CASSLGGFEQYF.

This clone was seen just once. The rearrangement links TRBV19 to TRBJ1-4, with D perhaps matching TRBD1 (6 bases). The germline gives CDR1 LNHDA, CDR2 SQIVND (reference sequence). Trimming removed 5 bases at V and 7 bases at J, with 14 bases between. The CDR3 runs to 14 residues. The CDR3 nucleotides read TGTGCCAGTAGTCCAGGGGTTATAGGTGAAAAACTGTTTTTT. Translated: CASSPGVIGEKLFF.

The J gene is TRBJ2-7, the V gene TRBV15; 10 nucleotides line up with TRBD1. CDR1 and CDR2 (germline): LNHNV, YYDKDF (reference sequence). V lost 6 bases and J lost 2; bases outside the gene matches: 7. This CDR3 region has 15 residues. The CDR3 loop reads CATREMGQGTYEQYF. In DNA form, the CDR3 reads TGTGCCACCAGGGAAATGGGACAGGGGACCTACGAGCAGTACTTC.

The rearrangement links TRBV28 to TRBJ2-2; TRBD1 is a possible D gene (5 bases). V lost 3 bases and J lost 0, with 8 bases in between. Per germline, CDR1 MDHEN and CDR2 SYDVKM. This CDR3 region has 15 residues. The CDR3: CASSFRGANTGELFF. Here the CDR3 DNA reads TGTGCCAGCAGTTTTAGGGGCGCGAACACCGGGGAGCTGTTTTTT.

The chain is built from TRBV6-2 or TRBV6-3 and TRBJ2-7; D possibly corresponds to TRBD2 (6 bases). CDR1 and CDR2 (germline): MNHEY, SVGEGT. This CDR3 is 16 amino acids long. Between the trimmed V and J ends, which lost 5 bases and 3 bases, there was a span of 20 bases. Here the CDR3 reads CASSTRRLGKGYEQYF. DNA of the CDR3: TGTGCCAGCAGTACCCGCCGACTAGGAAAGGGCTACGAGCAGTACTTC.

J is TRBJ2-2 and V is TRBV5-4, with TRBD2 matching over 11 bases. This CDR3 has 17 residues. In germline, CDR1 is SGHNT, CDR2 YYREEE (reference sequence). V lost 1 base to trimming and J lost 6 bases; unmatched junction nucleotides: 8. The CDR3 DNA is TGTGCCAGCAGCTTGCCGACTAGCGGGACAGGCCCCGGGGAGCTGTTTTTT. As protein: CASSLPTSGTGPGELFF. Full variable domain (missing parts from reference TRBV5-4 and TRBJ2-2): ETGVTQSPTHLIKTRGQQVTLRCSSQSGHNTVSWYQQALGQGPQFIFQYYREEENGRGNFPPRFSGLQFPNYSSELNVNALELDDSALYLCASSLPTSGTGPGELFFGEGSRLTVL.

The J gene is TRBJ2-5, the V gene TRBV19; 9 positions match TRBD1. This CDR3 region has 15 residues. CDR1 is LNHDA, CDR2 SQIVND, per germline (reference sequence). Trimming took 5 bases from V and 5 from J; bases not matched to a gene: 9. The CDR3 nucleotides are TGTGCCAGTAGTCCCGAGACAGGGGGGATCGAGACCCAGTACTTC. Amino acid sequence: CASSPETGGIETQYF.

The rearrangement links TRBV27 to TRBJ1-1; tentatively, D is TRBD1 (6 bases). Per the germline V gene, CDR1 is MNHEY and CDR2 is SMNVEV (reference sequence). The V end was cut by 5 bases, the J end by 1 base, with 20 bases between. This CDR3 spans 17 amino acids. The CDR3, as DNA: TGTGCCAGCAGTCTATTAGCAGGGGAGGTAGAGAACACTGAAGCTTTCTTT. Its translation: CASSLLAGEVENTEAFF.

The CDR3 protein is CASSLSNGGGLEQYF. The DNA for the CDR3 is TGTGCCAGCAGTTTATCGAACGGGGGGGGCCTCGAGCAGTACTTC. The rearrangement uses TRBV27 and TRBJ2-7, with 8 nucleotides matching TRBD2. There are 15 residues in the CDR3. Germline V gene lookup returns CDR1 MNHEY and CDR2 SMNVEV (reference sequence). V was clipped by 0 bases and J by 6 bases; unmatched bases: 7.

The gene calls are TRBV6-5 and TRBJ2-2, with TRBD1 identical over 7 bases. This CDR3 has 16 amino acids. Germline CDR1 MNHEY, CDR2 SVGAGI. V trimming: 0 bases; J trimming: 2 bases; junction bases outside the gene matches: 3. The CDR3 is CASSYSIGGNTGELFF. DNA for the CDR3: TGTGCCAGCAGTTACTCGATAGGGGGCAACACCGGGGAGCTGTTTTTT.

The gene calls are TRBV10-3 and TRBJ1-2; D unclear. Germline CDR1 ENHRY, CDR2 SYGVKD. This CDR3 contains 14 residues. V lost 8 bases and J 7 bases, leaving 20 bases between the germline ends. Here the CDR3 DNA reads TGTGCCATCGGATCCCCTCAGGCCAAGAGTGGCTACACCTTC. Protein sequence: CAIGSPQAKSGYTF.

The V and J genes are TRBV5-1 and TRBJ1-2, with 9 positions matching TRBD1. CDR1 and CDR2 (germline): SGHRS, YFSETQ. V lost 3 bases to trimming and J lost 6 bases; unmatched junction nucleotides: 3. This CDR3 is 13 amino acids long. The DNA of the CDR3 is TGCGCCAGCAGCTACCGGGACAGGGATGGCTACACCTTC. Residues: CASSYRDRDGYTF.

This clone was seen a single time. The CDR3 protein is CASSPLAGSDTGELFF. DNA for the CDR3: TGTGCCAGCTCACCGCTAGCGGGATCCGACACCGGGGAGCTGTTTTTT. The chain recombines TRBV18 with TRBJ2-2, with TRBD2 matching 9 bases. Trimming cost V 3 bases and J 3 bases; bases outside gene matches: 5. CDR1 and CDR2 from the germline V gene are KGHSH and LQKENI. The CDR3 consists of 16 residues.

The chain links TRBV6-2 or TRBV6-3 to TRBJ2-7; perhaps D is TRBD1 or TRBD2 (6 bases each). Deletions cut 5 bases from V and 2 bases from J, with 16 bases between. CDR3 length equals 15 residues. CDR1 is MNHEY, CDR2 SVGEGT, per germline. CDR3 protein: CASSGPRGPTYEQYF. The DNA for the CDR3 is TGTGCCAGCAGTGGACCCCGGGGGCCTACCTACGAGCAGTACTTC.

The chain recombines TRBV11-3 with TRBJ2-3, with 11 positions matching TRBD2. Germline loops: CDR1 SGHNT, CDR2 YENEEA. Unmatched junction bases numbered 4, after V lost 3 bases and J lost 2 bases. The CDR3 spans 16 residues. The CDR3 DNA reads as TGTGCCAGCAGCTTTCGACTAGCGGGGCCCACAGATACGCAGTATTTT. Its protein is CASSFRLAGPTDTQYF.

The CDR3 protein is CASRIETSGRGEQFF. CDR3 nucleotide sequence: TGTGCCAGCAGAATAGAGACTAGCGGGAGAGGTGAGCAGTTCTTC. This chain connects TRBV6-5 to TRBJ2-1, with TRBD2 matching 12 bases. The germline gives CDR1 MNHEY, CDR2 SVGAGI. V shed 6 bases and J 9 bases; nucleotides not matched to a gene: 9. The length of the CDR3 is 15 residues.

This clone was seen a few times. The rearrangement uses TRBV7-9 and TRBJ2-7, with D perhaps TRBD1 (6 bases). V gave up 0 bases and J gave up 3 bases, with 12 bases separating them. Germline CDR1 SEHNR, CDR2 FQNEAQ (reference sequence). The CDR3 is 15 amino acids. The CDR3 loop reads CASSLARTGNYEQYF. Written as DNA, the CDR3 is TGTGCCAGCAGCTTAGCTCGAACAGGGAACTACGAGCAGTACTTC.